Following are 26 T cell receptor beta chains from one sample sequenced in a study of blood T cell repertoires in COVID-19 (dated by TCRdb to the early 2020s). The library was generated by the immunoSEQ multiplex PCR assay. Held by TCRdb, this immuneACCESS table contains in-frame sequences only and omits some clones. Under half of the omission traces to an unresolved V gene where checked; the cause of the rest is unknown. The sample table contains over 75,000 clones; only one count was recorded for approximately 79% of them. About 10% of the sample lies in the top ten. Material for sequencing was peripheral blood. These receptors all come from a man in his 70s with acute or convalescent COVID-19.

The J gene is TRBJ1-4, the V gene TRBV2; D is ambiguous. V was trimmed by 2 bases and J by 7 bases, leaving 11 bases between them. Germline V gives CDR1 SNHLY, CDR2 FYNNEI. This CDR3 is built from 14 residues. CDR3 DNA: TGTGCCAGCAGTGAACCCGGGATGAGTGAAAAACTGTTTTTT. Its translation: CASSEPGMSEKLFF. The complete variable domain, with remaining parts taken from reference TRBV2 and TRBJ1-4, reads EPEVTQTPSHQVTQMGQEVILRCVPISNHLYFYWYRQILGQKVEFLVSFYNNEISEKSEIFDDQFSVERPDGSNFTLKIRSTKLEDSAMYFCASSEPGMSEKLFFGSGTQLSVL.

This chain connects TRBV11-2 to TRBJ2-1; D remains ambiguous. V gave up 0 bases and J gave up 12 bases, with 9 bases separating them. CDR3 length: 12 amino acids. Per germline, CDR1 SGHAT and CDR2 FQNNGV. This CDR3 reads CASSLDRRGQFF. As DNA, the CDR3 is TGTGCCAGCAGCTTAGATCGCCGAGGGCAGTTCTTC.

There are a few counts of this clone. CDR3 sequence (DNA): TGTGCCAGCAGTGAAACGAGGAGCCTAAGACCCTACGAGCAGTACTTC. Amino acid sequence: CASSETRSLRPYEQYF. The chain is built from TRBV6-1 and TRBJ2-7; D gene ambiguous. There are 16 residues in the CDR3. Trimming removed 2 bases at V and 2 bases at J, with 16 bases between. CDR1 and CDR2 (germline): MNHNS, SASEGT.

CDR3 bases: TGTGCCAGCAGCGAAGACCAGGGGGTCAATCAGCCCCAGCATTTT. As protein: CASSEDQGVNQPQHF. V and J are TRBV28 and TRBJ1-5, with 7 nucleotides matching TRBD1. The V segment lost 6 bases and the J segment 3 bases; nucleotides outside the gene matches: 8. The CDR3 has 15 amino acids. CDR1 and CDR2 from the germline V gene are MDHEN and SYDVKM.

The chain joins TRBV18 to TRBJ1-3; the match to TRBD1 covers 7 bases. Germline assignment: CDR1 KGHSH and CDR2 LQKENI. V trimming: 5 bases; J trimming: 4 bases; junction bases outside the gene matches: 2. This CDR3 is built from 13 residues. The CDR3 protein is CASSTGQGNTIYF. For the CDR3, the DNA is TGTGCCAGCTCAACGGGACAGGGAAACACCATATATTTT.

This clone was recorded once. The J gene is TRBJ2-3, the V gene TRBV28; a possible D gene is TRBD1 (6 bases). The CDR3 consists of 13 residues. Trimming pared 5 bases from V and 4 bases from J, leaving 10 bases between. The germline CDR1 and CDR2 sequences are MDHEN and SYDVKM. CDR3 sequence: CASSPQGPDTQYF. CDR3 DNA: TGTGCCAGCAGTCCACAGGGCCCAGATACGCAGTATTTT.

The CDR3 is CASSPLTTGANTEAFF. CDR3 coding DNA: TGTGCCAGCAGCCCCCTAACGACAGGGGCGAACACTGAAGCTTTCTTT. This chain connects TRBV14 to TRBJ1-1, with 8 bases aligning to TRBD1. Trimming cost V 4 bases and J 1 base; bases outside gene matches: 8. The CDR3 loop spans 16 amino acids. The germline gives CDR1 SGHDN, CDR2 FVKESK.

V is TRBV10-3 and J is TRBJ2-4; TRBD1 matches at 7 bases. Germline loops: CDR1 ENHRY, CDR2 SYGVKD. J lost 0 bases, V lost 0 bases, and 2 bases had no gene match. The CDR3 is 16 residues long. In nucleotides, the CDR3 is TGTGCCATCAGTGAGTCCCAGGGGGTAGCCAAAAACATTCAGTACTTC. It translates to CAISESQGVAKNIQYF.

The sample holds one count of this clone. The chain links TRBV28 to TRBJ1-2; possible D gene TRBD1, 6 bases. The germline V and J ends were trimmed by 3 bases and 3 bases, with 11 bases remaining between them. This CDR3 is built from 14 residues. Per germline, CDR1 MDHEN and CDR2 SYDVKM. The chain's CDR3 is CASSFTGGDYGYTF. The CDR3 region has the DNA TGTGCCAGCAGTTTTACGGGGGGCGACTATGGCTACACCTTC.

The chain combines TRBV18 with TRBJ1-5; tentatively, D is TRBD1 (6 bases). Germline values: CDR1 KGHSH, CDR2 LQKENI. V shed 6 bases and J shed 6 bases, with 15 bases lying between them. The CDR3 runs to 14 residues. The CDR3 nucleotides are TGTGCCAGCTCGCCTAACAGGGAAGCTCAGCCCCAGCATTTT. Amino acids: CASSPNREAQPQHF.

The rearrangement uses TRBV24-1 and TRBJ2-5, with 14 bases fitting TRBD2. CDR3 size: 17 residues. Trimming removed 2 bases from V and 5 bases from J; junction bases left unmatched: 6. Germline V CDR1 and CDR2: KGHDR, SFDVKD. The CDR3 DNA follows: TGTGCCACCAGTGATTACGGGACTAGCGGGGGTCTGGAGACCCAGTACTTC. This codes for CATSDYGTSGGLETQYF.

This clone was detected only a few times. V usage is TRBV24-1 and J usage is TRBJ1-4; D is possibly TRBD1 (6 bases). Germline CDR1 KGHDR, CDR2 SFDVKD. V was clipped by 4 bases and J by 7 bases, with 18 bases between them. The CDR3 contains 16 residues. CDR3 sequence: CATSDNTAGEGEKLFF. CDR3 bases: TGTGCCACCAGTGACAACACAGCAGGGGAGGGTGAAAAACTGTTTTTT.

The CDR3 DNA follows: TGTGCCAGCAGCTTTCTCAGGGACACTGAAGCTTTCTTT. Amino acids: CASSFLRDTEAFF. The genes are TRBV7-9 and TRBJ1-1; D might be TRBD1 (5 bases). This CDR3 region has 13 residues. Germline V lookup: CDR1 SEHNR, CDR2 FQNEAQ (reference sequence). The ends were cut back, 3 bases at V and 3 bases at J, with 8 bases in the middle.

The chain joins TRBV28 to TRBJ1-1, with D tentatively TRBD1 (5 bases). Germline loops: CDR1 MDHEN, CDR2 SYDVKM. V gave up 4 bases and J gave up 6 bases, with 24 bases separating them. The CDR3 is made up of 17 amino acids. CDR3 in amino acids: CASSSILNWGEGAEAFF. For the CDR3, the DNA is TGTGCCAGCAGTTCGATCCTTAACTGGGGGGAGGGCGCTGAAGCTTTCTTT.

The V call is TRBV3-1 (or the pseudogene TRBV3-2), the J call TRBJ1-2, with a weak D call TRBD1 (6 bases). Trimming stripped 2 bases from V and 10 bases from J, with 11 bases between. This CDR3 contains 12 residues. Germline assignment: CDR1 LGHDT and CDR2 YNNKEL (reference sequence). CDR3 DNA: TGTGCCAGCAGCCAACCCTCAGGGGACTACACCTTC. This translates into CASSQPSGDYTF.

The chain carries TRBV7-8 and TRBJ2-3; TRBD1 matches 7 bases. J was trimmed by 2 bases and V by 4 bases; bases with no gene match: 6. Germline CDR1 reads SGHVS; CDR2 reads FQNEAQ. CDR3 length: 15 residues. Here the CDR3 reads CASSSTGTVTDTQYF. CDR3 DNA: TGTGCCAGCAGCTCCACCGGGACAGTCACAGATACGCAGTATTTT.

A word on this clone: Other DNA sequences in this specimen translate into the identical CDR3. This chain connects TRBV9 to TRBJ2-1, with D possibly matching TRBD2 (6 bases). Trimming removed 0 bases from V and 4 bases from J, with 8 bases in between. Germline CDR1 SGDLS, CDR2 YYNGEE. The CDR3 is made up of 14 amino acids. The CDR3: CASSVGGEYNEQFF. CDR3 bases: TGTGCCAGCAGCGTAGGGGGGGAGTACAATGAGCAGTTCTTC.

This chain joins TRBV5-1 and TRBJ1-1; no firm D call. The CDR3 runs to 12 residues. V lost 5 bases, J lost 1 base, and 6 bases lay in between. The V gene's germline CDR1 is SGHRS and CDR2 YFSETQ. The DNA of the CDR3 is TGCGCCAGCAGGCGCACGAACACTGAAGCTTTCTTT. Residues: CASRRTNTEAFF. The full variable domain, in which reference TRBV5-1 and TRBJ1-1 provide the parts outside the CDR3, is KAGVTQTPRYLIKTRGQQVTLSCSPISGHRSVSWYQQTPGQGLQFLFEYFSETQRNKGNFPGRFSGRQFSNSRSEMNVSTLELGDSALYLCASRRTNTEAFFGQGTRLTVV.

The chain is built from TRBV28 and TRBJ2-7; TRBD2 might be the D (5 bases). V shed 2 bases and J shed 4 bases, with 6 bases lying between them. Germline CDR1 MDHEN, CDR2 SYDVKM. The CDR3 runs 12 residues. The CDR3 sequence is CASSLPGYEQYV. CDR3 nucleotides: TGTGCCAGCAGTTTACCGGGGTACGAGCAGTACGTC.

The V and J genes are TRBV29-1 and TRBJ2-1; 7 positions match TRBD1. The trim removed 1 base at V and 3 bases at J, leaving 3 bases unmatched. The CDR3 is 14 residues long. Germline lookup yields CDR1 SQVTM and CDR2 ANQGSEA. DNA of the CDR3: TGCAGCGTTGAAGGTGGACAGGTCTACAATGAGCAGTTCTTC. Translated: CSVEGGQVYNEQFF.

This chain connects TRBV28 to TRBJ2-7; weak D call: TRBD2 (6 bases). This CDR3 comprises 14 residues. Looked up from germline, CDR1 is MDHEN and CDR2 is SYDVKM. Trimming shortened V by 2 bases and J by 4 bases, and 12 bases separated the two germline ends. The CDR3 here is CASSLGLGGYEQYF. CDR3 in DNA: TGTGCCAGCAGTTTAGGACTGGGGGGTTACGAGCAGTACTTC.

The chain is built from TRBV21-1 and TRBJ1-1; the listed D gene, TRBD1, was not tested against the DNA. TRBV21-1 is a listed pseudogene. CDR3 length: 17 amino acids. CDR3 DNA sequence: TGTGCCAGCAGCAAAGCGCGCACAGGGGGCACGGACACTGAAGCTTTCTTT. This codes for CASSKARTGGTDTEAFF.

This rearrangement joins TRBV6-5 to TRBJ1-5; a possible D gene is TRBD1 (6 bases). The CDR3 is made up of 14 amino acids. CDR1 and CDR2 from the germline V gene are MNHEY and SVGAGI. The V end lost 4 bases, the J end lost 8 bases, and 15 bases lay between the germline ends. The CDR3 protein is CASSSTGRGKPQHF. The DNA of the CDR3 is TGTGCCAGCAGTTCGACCGGGAGGGGGAAGCCCCAGCATTTT.

V and J are TRBV3-1 (or the pseudogene TRBV3-2) and TRBJ1-3, with 7 nucleotides matching TRBD1. CDR1 LGHDT and CDR2 YNNKEL come from the germline V gene (reference sequence). With 4 bases clipped from V and 4 bases from J, the junction kept 7 bases outside the gene matches. There are 15 residues in the CDR3. CDR3 nucleotide sequence: TGTGCCAGCAGCCGGAAGGGGGCAGGCGGAAACACCATATATTTT. This translates into CASSRKGAGGNTIYF.

This chain links TRBV6-5 with TRBJ2-3; 7 positions match TRBD1. The V and J ends lost 5 bases and 1 base, in that order; junction bases with no gene match: 6. CDR3 length: 15 amino acids. CDR1 and CDR2 from the germline V gene are MNHEY and SVGAGI. CDR3 protein: CASSPRDSRTDTQYF. The CDR3 DNA follows: TGTGCCAGCAGTCCCCGGGACAGCCGCACAGATACGCAGTATTTT.

J is TRBJ2-1 and V is TRBV2, with TRBD1 as a possible D gene (5 bases). V dropped 4 bases and J dropped 0 bases, with 7 bases sitting between them. Germline V gene data show CDR1 as SNHLY and CDR2 as FYNNEI. This CDR3 is built from 14 residues. The CDR3: CASSAGHSYNEQFF. The CDR3 nucleotides are TGTGCCAGCAGTGCAGGGCACTCCTACAATGAGCAGTTCTTC.